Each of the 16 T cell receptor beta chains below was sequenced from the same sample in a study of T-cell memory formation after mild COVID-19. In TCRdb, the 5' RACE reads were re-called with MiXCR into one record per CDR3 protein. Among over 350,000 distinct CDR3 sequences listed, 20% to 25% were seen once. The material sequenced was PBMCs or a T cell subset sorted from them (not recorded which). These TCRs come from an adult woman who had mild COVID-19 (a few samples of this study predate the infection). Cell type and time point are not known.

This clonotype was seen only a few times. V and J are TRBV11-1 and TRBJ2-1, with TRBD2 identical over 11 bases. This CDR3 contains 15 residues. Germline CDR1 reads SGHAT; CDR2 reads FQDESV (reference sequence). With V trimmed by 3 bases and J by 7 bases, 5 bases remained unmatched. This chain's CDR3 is CASSFGTSGRNEQFF. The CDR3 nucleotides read TGTGCCAGCAGCTTCGGGACTAGCGGAAGGAATGAGCAGTTCTTC.

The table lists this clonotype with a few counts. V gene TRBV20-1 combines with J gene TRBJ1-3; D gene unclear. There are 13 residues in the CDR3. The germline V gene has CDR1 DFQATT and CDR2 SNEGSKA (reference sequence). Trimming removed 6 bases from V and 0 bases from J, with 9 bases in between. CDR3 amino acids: CSATGFSGNTIYF. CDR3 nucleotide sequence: TGCAGTGCCACGGGGTTCTCTGGAAACACCATATATTTT.

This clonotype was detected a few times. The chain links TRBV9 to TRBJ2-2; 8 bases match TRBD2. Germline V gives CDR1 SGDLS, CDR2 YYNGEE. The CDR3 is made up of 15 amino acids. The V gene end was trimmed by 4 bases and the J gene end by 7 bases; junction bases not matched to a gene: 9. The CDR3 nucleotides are TGTGCCAGCAGCTCAGACGGGGGGGGATACGGGGAGCTGTTTTTT. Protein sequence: CASSSDGGGYGELFF.

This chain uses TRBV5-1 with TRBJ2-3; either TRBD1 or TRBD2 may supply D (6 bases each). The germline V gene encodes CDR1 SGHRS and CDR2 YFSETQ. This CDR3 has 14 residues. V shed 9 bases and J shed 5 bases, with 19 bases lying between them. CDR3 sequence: CATAEGGAGDTQYF. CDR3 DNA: TGCGCCACGGCAGAGGGGGGCGCGGGAGATACGCAGTATTTT.

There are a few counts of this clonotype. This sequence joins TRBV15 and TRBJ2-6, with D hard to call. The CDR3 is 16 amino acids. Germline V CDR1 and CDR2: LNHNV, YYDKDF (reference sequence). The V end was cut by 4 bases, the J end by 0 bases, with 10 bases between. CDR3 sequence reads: CATSNRPSSGANVLTF. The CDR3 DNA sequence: TGTGCCACCAGCAACAGACCCAGCTCTGGGGCCAACGTCCTGACTTTC.

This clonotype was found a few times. The CDR3, as DNA: TGTGCCAGCAGCCTGTCAGACAGGGAGACTGAAGCTTTCTTT. It is translated as CASSLSDRETEAFF. The V call is TRBV4-2, the J call TRBJ1-1; 7 bases line up with TRBD1. CDR3 length: 14 residues. CDR1 and CDR2 (germline): LGHNA, YNFKEQ. Losses at the gene ends were 4 bases for V and 5 bases for J; bases not matched to a gene: 7.

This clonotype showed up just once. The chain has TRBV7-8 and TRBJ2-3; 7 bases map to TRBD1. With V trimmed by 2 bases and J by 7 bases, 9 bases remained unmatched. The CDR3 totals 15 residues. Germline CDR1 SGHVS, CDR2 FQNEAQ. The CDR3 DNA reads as TGTGCCAGCAGCTTACTTCAGGGGGTCGGGAATACGCAGTATTTT. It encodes CASSLLQGVGNTQYF.

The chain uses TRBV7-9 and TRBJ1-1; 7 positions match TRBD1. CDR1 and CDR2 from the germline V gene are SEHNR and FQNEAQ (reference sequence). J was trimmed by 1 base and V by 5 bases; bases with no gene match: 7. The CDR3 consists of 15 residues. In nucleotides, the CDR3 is TGTGCCAGCAGCCCACAGGGGTCCGGGAACACTGAAGCTTTCTTT. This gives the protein CASSPQGSGNTEAFF.

The CDR3 coding sequence is TGTGCCAGCAGTGTGGAGACGGGAGGATCCTACGAGCAGTACTTC. This gives the protein CASSVETGGSYEQYF. V usage is TRBV2 and J usage is TRBJ2-7; 7 nucleotides line up with TRBD2. V was pared by 4 bases and J by 1 base, with 7 bases of the junction left unmatched. The V gene's germline CDR1 is SNHLY and CDR2 FYNNEI. CDR3 length: 15 amino acids.

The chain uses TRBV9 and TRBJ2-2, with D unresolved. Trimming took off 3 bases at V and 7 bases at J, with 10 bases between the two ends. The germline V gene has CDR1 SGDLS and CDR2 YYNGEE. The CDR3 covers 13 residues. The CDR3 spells CASSGGYGGELFF. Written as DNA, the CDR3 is TGTGCCAGCAGCGGAGGATATGGCGGGGAGCTGTTTTTT.

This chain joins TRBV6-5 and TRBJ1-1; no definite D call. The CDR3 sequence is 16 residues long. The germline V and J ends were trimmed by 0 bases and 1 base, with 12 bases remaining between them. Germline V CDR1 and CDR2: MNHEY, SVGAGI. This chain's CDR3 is CASSYSSGRTNTEAFF. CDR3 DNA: TGTGCCAGCAGTTACTCGAGCGGACGGACGAACACTGAAGCTTTCTTT.

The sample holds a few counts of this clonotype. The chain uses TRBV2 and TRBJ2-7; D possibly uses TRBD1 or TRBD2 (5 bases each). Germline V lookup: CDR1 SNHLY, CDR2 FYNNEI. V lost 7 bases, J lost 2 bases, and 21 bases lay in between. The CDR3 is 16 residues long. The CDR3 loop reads CASKQPGPDGAYEQYF. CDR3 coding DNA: TGTGCCAGCAAACAACCGGGACCTGACGGCGCCTACGAGCAGTACTTC.

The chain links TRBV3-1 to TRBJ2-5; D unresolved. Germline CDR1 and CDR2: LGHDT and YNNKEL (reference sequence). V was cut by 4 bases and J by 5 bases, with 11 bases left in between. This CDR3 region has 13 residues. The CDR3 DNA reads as TGTGCCAGCAGCCCTCGGCTGGCGGAGACCCAGTACTTC. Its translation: CASSPRLAETQYF.

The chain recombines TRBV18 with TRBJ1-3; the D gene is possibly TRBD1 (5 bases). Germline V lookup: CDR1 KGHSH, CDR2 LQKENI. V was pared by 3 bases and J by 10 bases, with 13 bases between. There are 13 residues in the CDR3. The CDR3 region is CASSPYSGTTIYF. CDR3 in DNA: TGTGCCAGCTCACCTTATTCAGGGACGACCATATATTTT.

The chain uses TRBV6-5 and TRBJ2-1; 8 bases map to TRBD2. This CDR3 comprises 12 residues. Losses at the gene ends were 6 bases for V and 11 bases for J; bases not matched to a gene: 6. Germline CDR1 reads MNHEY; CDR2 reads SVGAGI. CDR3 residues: CASSLGLEKQFF. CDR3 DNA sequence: TGTGCCAGCAGCCTGGGACTAGAAAAGCAGTTCTTC.

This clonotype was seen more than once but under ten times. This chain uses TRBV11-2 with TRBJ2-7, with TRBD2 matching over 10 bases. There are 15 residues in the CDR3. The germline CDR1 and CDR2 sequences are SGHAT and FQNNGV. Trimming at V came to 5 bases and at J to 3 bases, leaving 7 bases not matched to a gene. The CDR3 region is CASSLTSGIIYEQYF. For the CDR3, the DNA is TGTGCCAGCAGCCTAACTAGCGGGATAATCTACGAGCAGTACTTC.